The subject of this entry is one T cell receptor beta chain. Its antigen is still unknown. The data were taken from a study of T cell responses to AZD1222 COVID-19 vaccine. For the study at large: The study pooled second doses at about 4 or about 12 weeks.

Germline lookup yields CDR1 MDHEN and CDR2 SYDVKM. This CDR3 has 15 residues. With 4 bases removed from V and 12 bases from J, the gap between germline ends came to 19 bases. Produced via immunoSEQ multiplex PCR; TCRdb's table is partial and in-frame only. The data show about 200,000 clones, with around 88% seen just once and 6% to 8.5% held by the top ten. Study outcomes and limitations: Sampling captured repertoires only after the peak T cell response. Spike as a whole was targeted by vaccine-associated CD4 TCRs, dominant at 160-218 and 743-854.

The sequences come from peripheral blood, collected on day 0 of AZD1222 vaccination. The chain has TRBV28 and TRBJ1-6, with D perhaps TRBD1 (5 bases). This clonotype was obtained from an adult in good health. The CDR3 nucleotides read TGTGCCAGCAGTTCCCCGGGACGGACAAGAGGACCCCTCCACTTT. Translated: CASSSPGRTRGPLHF.